The 20 T cell receptor beta chains below were found in one sample sequenced in a study of T cell changes during pregnancy in multiple sclerosis. Profiling relied on immunoSEQ multiplex PCR, and the TCRdb table lists in-frame clones only, not all of them. In the table there are roughly 52,000 clones, 75% to 90% of which are singletons. Specimen: CD4+ T cells from peripheral blood mononuclear cells, collected in the first trimester of pregnancy. These receptors came from a female donor with multiple sclerosis, enrolled in a pregnancy study.

The V and J genes are TRBV12-5 and TRBJ1-1, with D maybe TRBD1 (5 bases). With 9 bases removed from V and 0 bases from J, the gap between germline ends came to 29 bases. The CDR3 spans 19 residues. In germline, CDR1 is LGHNT, CDR2 FRNRAP. The CDR3: CARKDWVAGLTTMNTEAFF. Here the CDR3 DNA reads TGTGCTAGAAAGGATTGGGTGGCAGGGCTTACAACGATGAACACTGAAGCTTTCTTT.

The chain couples TRBV7-9 to TRBJ2-1; a weak D match, TRBD1 (5 bases). CDR3 size: 15 residues. The germline V gene encodes CDR1 SEHNR and CDR2 FQNEAQ (reference sequence). Deletions cut 1 base from V and 4 bases from J, with 11 bases between. CDR3 nucleotide sequence: TGTGCCAGCAGCTTAGGACAGTCCCCTTACAATGAGCAGTTCTTC. It translates to CASSLGQSPYNEQFF.

This chain links TRBV29-1 with TRBJ2-7, with 10 bases that match TRBD2. Looked up from germline, CDR1 is SQVTM and CDR2 is ANQGSEA. V was clipped by 7 bases and J by 3 bases; unmatched bases: 6. There are 13 residues in the CDR3. The CDR3 region is CSGGGLASYEQYF. CDR3 sequence (DNA): TGCAGCGGCGGGGGACTAGCGAGCTACGAGCAGTACTTC.

V is TRBV19 and J is TRBJ1-2; D is undetermined. With 3 bases removed from V and 7 bases from J, the gap between germline ends came to 9 bases. Germline assignment: CDR1 LNHDA and CDR2 SQIVND (reference sequence). This CDR3 comprises 12 residues. The CDR3 sequence is CASSMGSGGYTF. CDR3 coding DNA: TGTGCCAGTAGTATGGGCAGTGGTGGCTACACCTTC.

The chain is built from TRBV5-6 and TRBJ2-7; 9 positions agree with TRBD1. Germline V lookup: CDR1 SGHDT, CDR2 YYEEEE. Germline trimming cut 0 bases from V and 6 bases from J; bases unmatched to any gene: 4. The CDR3 has 14 residues. The CDR3 sequence is CASSLATGGSEQYF. The CDR3 DNA reads as TGTGCCAGCAGCTTGGCGACAGGGGGAAGCGAGCAGTACTTC.

CDR3 coding DNA: TGTGCCAGCAGTGAATTTAGAGGCCCCGGAAACACCATATATTTT. Translated: CASSEFRGPGNTIYF. The chain combines TRBV6-1 with TRBJ1-3, with unresolved D. This CDR3 contains 15 residues. Trimming removed 2 bases at V and 4 bases at J, with 12 bases between. CDR1 and CDR2 (germline): MNHNS, SASEGT.

The chain is built from TRBV7-8 and TRBJ2-5, with 9 bases fitting TRBD2. V shed 5 bases and J 5 bases; nucleotides not matched to a gene: 9. The CDR3 totals 15 residues. CDR1 and CDR2 from the germline V gene are SGHVS and FQNEAQ. The CDR3 sequence is CASSRDSGSGETQYF. CDR3 sequence (DNA): TGTGCCAGCAGCAGAGATAGCGGGAGCGGTGAGACCCAGTACTTC.

This chain uses TRBV18 with TRBJ1-2, with no clear D. Deletions cut 3 bases from V and 1 base from J, with 12 bases between. Germline loops: CDR1 KGHSH, CDR2 LQKENI. This CDR3 region has 15 residues. The CDR3 spells CASSPDSGNNYGYTF. The CDR3 DNA is TGTGCCAGCTCACCGGATTCAGGAAATAACTATGGCTACACCTTC.

The chain couples TRBV2 to TRBJ2-3; 7 positions match TRBD2. V trimming: 6 bases; J trimming: 0 bases; junction bases outside the gene matches: 9. CDR1 and CDR2 from the germline V gene are SNHLY and FYNNEI. CDR3 length equals 16 residues. The CDR3 DNA sequence: TGTGCCAGCAGGGCGGAGGGTAGCGGGAGCACAGATACGCAGTATTTT. It codes for CASRAEGSGSTDTQYF.

V usage is TRBV6-1 and J usage is TRBJ2-7, with 10 bases that match TRBD1. Trimming cost V 11 bases and J 3 bases; bases outside gene matches: 7. The CDR3 extends over 13 amino acids. The germline CDR1 and CDR2 sequences are MNHNS and SASEGT. The CDR3 loop reads CAVGQGTIYEQYF. Here the CDR3 DNA reads TGTGCCGTGGGACAGGGGACGATCTACGAGCAGTACTTC.

This chain uses TRBV19 with TRBJ2-7, with 12 nucleotides matching TRBD2. The germline V gene encodes CDR1 LNHDA and CDR2 SQIVND (reference sequence). The CDR3 loop spans 14 amino acids. Trimming at V came to 4 bases and at J to 5 bases, leaving 3 bases not matched to a gene. The CDR3 reads CASSTSGGADEQYF. As DNA, the CDR3 is TGTGCCAGTAGTACTAGCGGGGGGGCCGACGAGCAGTACTTC.

This clone was picked up many times. This sequence joins TRBV6-1 and TRBJ2-5; 7 nucleotides agree with TRBD1. Per germline, CDR1 MNHNS and CDR2 SASEGT. The CDR3 has 15 amino acids. V shed 7 bases and J 4 bases; nucleotides not matched to a gene: 12. The CDR3 bases are TGTGCCAGCAACAGACAGGGTCGCTGGGGAGAGACCCAGTACTTC. It translates to CASNRQGRWGETQYF.

A few counts support this clone. V is TRBV6-5 and J is TRBJ1-1; no clear D. CDR1 is MNHEY, CDR2 SVGAGI, per germline. The CDR3 runs to 12 residues. The V end lost 6 bases, the J end lost 0 bases, and 5 bases lay between the germline ends. The CDR3 protein is CASRRVNTEAFF. The CDR3 DNA reads as TGTGCCAGCAGGCGGGTGAACACTGAAGCTTTCTTT.

The genes are TRBV19 and TRBJ2-7; weak D call: TRBD1 (5 bases). Germline V CDR1 and CDR2: LNHDA, SQIVND (reference sequence). The CDR3 has 13 residues. V was clipped by 4 bases and J by 2 bases, with 9 bases between them. The CDR3 region is CASSKDITYEQYF. CDR3 DNA sequence: TGTGCCAGTAGTAAGGACATCACCTACGAGCAGTACTTC.

The chain combines TRBV7-8 with TRBJ2-3; 7 bases map to TRBD2. Germline loops: CDR1 SGHVS, CDR2 FQNEAQ. V gave up 4 bases and J gave up 0 bases; unmatched junction bases: 10. The CDR3 has 17 residues. The CDR3 loop reads CASSSTRWGGSTDTQYF. The CDR3 bases are TGTGCCAGCAGCTCCACCCGGTGGGGGGGTAGCACAGATACGCAGTATTTT.

V usage is TRBV7-6 and J usage is TRBJ1-1; no firm D call. The V end was cut by 5 bases, the J end by 1 base, with 8 bases between. The CDR3 length is 13 residues. Germline V lookup: CDR1 SGHVS, CDR2 FNYEAQ. CDR3 loop: CASSGYRNTEAFF. The CDR3 nucleotides read TGTGCCAGCAGCGGTTACAGGAACACTGAAGCTTTCTTT.

The genes are TRBV5-6 and TRBJ2-3; a possible D gene is TRBD1 (6 bases). V gave up 4 bases and J gave up 0 bases, with 15 bases separating them. In germline, CDR1 is SGHDT, CDR2 YYEEEE. This CDR3 contains 16 residues. The CDR3: CASSPVHRVSTDTQYF. CDR3 sequence (DNA): TGTGCCAGCAGCCCCGTTCACAGGGTTAGCACAGATACGCAGTATTTT.

The chain recombines TRBV9 with TRBJ2-7; TRBD2 might be the D (6 bases). Trimming took 3 bases from V and 0 from J, leaving 10 bases between them. Germline lookup yields CDR1 SGDLS and CDR2 YYNGEE. The CDR3 contains 14 residues. The CDR3 region is CASSAGTHSYEQYF. The DNA for the CDR3 is TGTGCCAGCAGCGCCGGGACTCACTCCTACGAGCAGTACTTC.

V and J are TRBV5-6 and TRBJ1-1; no firm D call. Germline loops: CDR1 SGHDT, CDR2 YYEEEE. Trimming cost V 1 base and J 6 bases, with 16 bases left between them. The CDR3 has 15 residues. The CDR3 region has the DNA TGTGCCAGCAGCTTGCGCGGGGTAAAGTCAGCTGAAGCTTTCTTT. Amino acid sequence: CASSLRGVKSAEAFF.

This chain joins TRBV30 and TRBJ1-3; no definite D call. V lost 7 bases, J lost 0 bases, and 13 bases lay in between. Germline CDR1 GTSNPN, CDR2 SVGIG (reference sequence). There are 14 residues in the CDR3. This CDR3 is CALGSGSSGNTIYF. In DNA, the CDR3 is TGTGCCTTGGGTTCGGGGTCCTCTGGAAACACCATATATTTT.